The 27 T cell receptor beta chains below were found in one sample sequenced in a study of post-analysis software for immune sequencing data. General study points: Controls showed lower frequencies than patients for five TRBV segments, and TRBV5-6, TRBV5-1 and TRBV20-1 were among these.

The authors incorporated unique molecular identifiers into the TCR beta cDNA libraries. TCRdb used MiXCR to reprocess the PCR reads, holding one entry per CDR3 protein. This table has a few hundred thousand distinct CDR3 sequences, 36% appearing once. Which antigens these TCRs recognize remains unknown. The sequenced material came from blood. Every receptor here comes from a girl aged 10-17 years with multiple sclerosis.

With regard to this clonotype: Sequence at one end of the junction differs from germline and may be a read error. This chain joins TRBV12-3 or TRBV12-4 and TRBJ2-3; tentatively, D is TRBD1 or TRBD2 (5 bases each). The CDR3 extends over 14 amino acids. The CDR3 nucleotides read TGTGCCAGCAGGACCGGGACCATCGCAGATGCGCAGTATTTT. This translates into CASRTGTIADAQYF.

A note on this clonotype: A much larger clone lies a single base off, so this may be a read error. The V and J genes are TRBV12-3 or TRBV12-4 and TRBJ2-1, with D possibly TRBD2 on 5 matching bases. Deletions cut 6 bases from V and 8 bases from J, with 14 bases between. The CDR3 totals 13 residues. CDR3 sequence reads: CASSRVAYDEQFF. Here the CDR3 DNA reads TGTGCCAGCAGCAGAGTAGCGTACGATGAGCAGTTCTTC.

This clonotype occurred a few times. V and J are TRBV24-1 and TRBJ2-3, with 7 bases aligning to TRBD1. Germline trimming cut 4 bases from V and 4 bases from J; bases unmatched to any gene: 13. In germline, CDR1 is KGHDR, CDR2 SFDVKD. The CDR3 loop spans 17 amino acids. CDR3: CATSEPSGQIGADTQYF. CDR3 bases: TGTGCCACCAGTGAACCTTCGGGACAGATTGGGGCAGATACGCAGTATTTT.

This clonotype was seen ten or more times. The chain carries TRBV10-3 and TRBJ2-1; 10 positions match TRBD1. The CDR3 contains 17 residues. After removal of 2 bases from V and 6 bases from J, the junction contained 10 bases not matched to a gene. CDR1 is ENHRY and CDR2 is SYGVKD in the germline V gene. DNA of the CDR3: TGTGCCATCAGTGAGGGGAGACAGGGGGCATTTTCCAATGAGCAGTTCTTC. It translates to CAISEGRQGAFSNEQFF.

The chain is built from TRBV19 and TRBJ1-1; no clear D gene. The V gene's germline CDR1 is LNHDA and CDR2 SQIVND (reference sequence). Trimming removed 7 bases at V and 1 base at J, with 13 bases between. This CDR3 spans 14 amino acids. The CDR3 region has the DNA TGTGCCAGTACTAAAGTACGCCCGAACACTGAAGCTTTCTTT. As protein: CASTKVRPNTEAFF. Combining the CDR3 with reference TRBV19 and TRBJ1-1 gives the whole variable domain DGGITQSPKYLFRKEGQNVTLSCEQNLNHDAMYWYRQDPGQGLRLIYYSQIVNDFQKGDIAEGYSVSREKKESFPLTVTSAQKNPTAFYLCASTKVRPNTEAFFGQGTRLTVV.

As concerns this clonotype: This could be a read error, since a much larger clone is one nucleotide away. The chain combines TRBV20-1 with TRBJ1-1; 10 bases are shared with TRBD1. This CDR3 is built from 13 residues. V shed 6 bases and J 7 bases; nucleotides not matched to a gene: 8. Germline loops: CDR1 DFQATT, CDR2 SNEGSKA (reference sequence). CDR3: CSARDRGVFEAFF. The CDR3 DNA is TGCAGTGCCCGGGACAGGGGAGTCTTTGAAGCTTTCTTT.

The chain recombines TRBV20-1 with TRBJ2-7; 12 bases are shared with TRBD2. The V gene's germline CDR1 is DFQATT and CDR2 SNEGSKA (reference sequence). The ends lost 3 bases at V and 4 bases at J; junction bases unmatched: 13. The CDR3 consists of 17 residues. CDR3 loop: CSASIRTSGESGYEQYF. Written as DNA, the CDR3 is TGCAGTGCTAGTATCCGGACTAGCGGGGAATCGGGTTACGAGCAGTACTTC.

The CDR3 is CASSSSATTDTQYF. The CDR3 nucleotides read TGTGCCAGCAGCTCTAGCGCCACCACAGATACGCAGTATTTT. This sequence joins TRBV7-2 and TRBJ2-3; D is perhaps TRBD2 (6 bases). CDR3 size: 14 residues. Trimming left V 4 bases short and J 2 bases short, with 10 bases between. Germline V gene lookup returns CDR1 SGHTA and CDR2 FQGNSA.

This clonotype was observed at least ten times. The rearrangement joins TRBV28 to TRBJ2-7; 9 bases are a match to TRBD2. The V gene end was trimmed by 5 bases and the J gene end by 3 bases; junction bases not matched to a gene: 5. The length of the CDR3 is 14 residues. Germline CDR1 and CDR2: MDHEN and SYDVKM. CDR3 sequence reads: CASSPLAGLYEQYF. The CDR3 DNA sequence: TGTGCCAGCAGTCCCCTAGCGGGACTCTACGAGCAGTACTTC.

CDR3 loop: CASSDPTNGASYNEQFF. CDR3 DNA sequence: TGTGCCAGCAGCGACCCGACTAACGGGGCCTCCTACAATGAGCAGTTCTTC. This rearrangement joins TRBV7-6 to TRBJ2-1; perhaps D is TRBD1 or TRBD2 (5 bases each). V lost 5 bases and J lost 0, with 17 bases in between. Germline CDR1 and CDR2: SGHVS and FNYEAQ. The CDR3 has 17 amino acids. Based on the CDR3 plus reference TRBV7-6 and TRBJ2-1, the full variable domain is GAGVSQSPRYKVTKRGQDVALRCDPISGHVSLYWYRQALGQGPEFLTYFNYEAQQDKSGLPNDRFSAERPEGSISTLTIQRTEQRDSAMYRCASSDPTNGASYNEQFFGPGTRLTVL.

This clonotype was counted many times. This chain connects TRBV24-1 to TRBJ2-1; D could derive from TRBD1 or TRBD2 (5 bases each). Germline loops: CDR1 KGHDR, CDR2 SFDVKD. The CDR3 sequence is 14 residues long. Trimming stripped 3 bases from V and 7 bases from J, with 12 bases between. CDR3 nucleotide sequence: TGTGCCACCAGTGATCCCGGGGCCTGGAATGAGCAGTTCTTC. This codes for CATSDPGAWNEQFF.

Details on this clonotype: A much larger clonotype is one base distant, so this may be a read error. The missing conserved phenylalanine or tryptophan at the end of this CDR3 makes a read error likely. The chain links TRBV7-9 to TRBJ1-2, with D unclear. The CDR3 runs 11 residues. With 6 bases removed from V and 7 bases from J, the gap between germline ends came to 9 bases. Germline-derived CDR1 and CDR2 are SEHNR and FQNEAQ (reference sequence). CDR3 DNA sequence: TGTGCCAGCAGTAACGGTCGTGGCTACACCTGC. Protein sequence: CASSNGRGYTC.

Comments on this clonotype: Being one base from a much bigger clone, this may be a read error. The chain is built from TRBV6-1 and TRBJ1-6; 7 nucleotides agree with TRBD1. Germline V gene lookup returns CDR1 MNHNS and CDR2 SASEGT. CDR3 length equals 13 residues. J gave up 11 bases and V 11 bases, and 12 bases lay outside the gene matches. The CDR3 nucleotides read TGTGCCGCCAACCATGGGGACAGTGCACCCCTCCACTTT. Its translation is CAANHGDSAPLHF.

CDR3 in amino acids: CASSVGGRVYNEQFF. For the CDR3, the DNA is TGTGCCAGCAGCGTAGGCGGGAGGGTCTACAATGAGCAGTTCTTC. This chain connects TRBV9 to TRBJ2-1; TRBD2 agrees at 9 bases. Germline-derived CDR1 and CDR2 are SGDLS and YYNGEE. The CDR3 sequence is 15 residues long. With V trimmed by 0 bases and J by 3 bases, 1 base remained unmatched.

V and J are TRBV5-1 and TRBJ2-2; 8 bases are shared with TRBD1. Germline CDR1 reads SGHRS; CDR2 reads YFSETQ. The J segment lost 6 bases and the V segment lost 3 bases, leaving 10 bases of the junction unmatched. This CDR3 has 16 residues. DNA for the CDR3: TGCGCCAGCAGCTGGCCAGGGGGCAGGAATCCCGGGGAGCTGTTTTTT. Its protein product is CASSWPGGRNPGELFF.

V usage is TRBV5-6 and J usage is TRBJ2-1; D is possibly TRBD1 or TRBD2 (5 bases each). Deletions cut 5 bases from V and 2 bases from J, with 11 bases between. This CDR3 has 14 residues. Germline V gene lookup returns CDR1 SGHDT and CDR2 YYEEEE. CDR3 DNA sequence: TGTGCCAGCAGGGATGGGGGTGCCTACAATGAGCAGTTCTTC. Its protein is CASRDGGAYNEQFF.

This clonotype was recorded at least ten times. The rearrangement links TRBV20-1 to TRBJ2-1; 7 positions match TRBD2. This CDR3 comprises 14 residues. CDR1 and CDR2 from the germline V gene are DFQATT and SNEGSKA (reference sequence). V shed 0 bases, J shed 11 bases, and the junction held 10 bases outside the gene matches. The CDR3 protein is CSARELRLAPQQFF. The CDR3 DNA follows: TGCAGTGCTAGAGAGCTCCGACTAGCCCCACAGCAGTTCTTC.

This clonotype was observed a few times. This sequence joins TRBV19 and TRBJ2-1, with 9 bases fitting TRBD2. Germline CDR1 reads LNHDA; CDR2 reads SQIVND (reference sequence). The CDR3 runs to 15 residues. With 1 base clipped from V and 10 bases from J, the junction kept 8 bases outside the gene matches. The DNA of the CDR3 is TGTGCCAGTAGTATAGTTGGTGGCGGGAGGGTGGAGCAGTTCTTC. Protein sequence: CASSIVGGGRVEQFF.

This clonotype appeared a few times. This sequence joins TRBV12-3 or TRBV12-4 and TRBJ2-7, with D uncertain. CDR3 length equals 13 residues. V lost 4 bases and J 2 bases, leaving 9 bases between the germline ends. The CDR3 loop reads CASSYRGAYEQYF. CDR3 nucleotides: TGTGCCAGCAGTTACCGTGGCGCCTACGAGCAGTACTTC.

The gene calls are TRBV4-2 and TRBJ2-7; the D is unclear. The V and J ends lost 1 base and 8 bases respectively, with 12 bases between them. Germline assignment: CDR1 LGHNA and CDR2 YNFKEQ. The CDR3 spans 13 residues. CDR3 protein: CASSQGNGVKQYF. CDR3 bases: TGTGCCAGCAGCCAAGGAAATGGTGTTAAGCAGTACTTC.

The chain joins TRBV24-1 to TRBJ2-3; D is perhaps TRBD1 or TRBD2 (5 bases each). V shed 4 bases and J shed 5 bases, with 15 bases lying between them. Germline V gives CDR1 KGHDR, CDR2 SFDVKD. This CDR3 has 15 residues. The CDR3 DNA reads TGTGCCACCAGTGACCCCGGGACGGACATAGATACGCAGTATTTT. Protein: CATSDPGTDIDTQYF.

The chain employs TRBV6-5 and TRBJ1-1; 11 positions match TRBD1. Germline V lookup: CDR1 MNHEY, CDR2 SVGAGI. This CDR3 spans 14 amino acids. The V gene end was trimmed by 11 bases and the J gene end by 4 bases; junction bases not matched to a gene: 9. The CDR3 sequence: CAVQVGQGATEAFF. Written as DNA, the CDR3 is TGTGCCGTCCAAGTAGGACAGGGGGCCACTGAAGCTTTCTTT.

The chain joins TRBV7-2 to TRBJ1-5, with 7 bases fitting TRBD1. The V gene end was trimmed by 3 bases and the J gene end by 8 bases; junction bases not matched to a gene: 10. The CDR3 length is 15 residues. Germline loops: CDR1 SGHTA, CDR2 FQGNSA. CDR3 amino acids: CASSLDRTRREPQHF. CDR3 sequence (DNA): TGTGCCAGCAGCTTGGACAGGACTCGCAGGGAGCCCCAGCATTTT.

The chain carries TRBV28 and TRBJ2-1; maybe TRBD1 (8 bases). V dropped 11 bases and J dropped 7 bases, with 18 bases sitting between them. The V gene's germline CDR1 is MDHEN and CDR2 SYDVKM. This CDR3 has 13 residues. The CDR3 bases are TGTGCCGGCCGGGAACAGGGGGGGAATGAGCAGTTCTTC. Amino acid sequence: CAGREQGGNEQFF. The full variable domain, completed using reference TRBV28 and TRBJ2-1, is DVKVTQSSRYLVKRTGEKVFLECVQDMDHENMFWYRQDPGLGLRLIYFSYDVKMKEKGDIPEGYSVSREKKERFSLILESASTNQTSMYLCAGREQGGNEQFFGPGTRLTVL.

Turning to this clonotype: This sequence may be a read error, since a much larger clone differs from it by one base. The CDR3 does not close with the conserved phenylalanine or tryptophan, likely indicating a read error. The chain recombines TRBV20-1 with TRBJ2-3; D is possibly TRBD1 (5 bases). Germline V gene data show CDR1 as DFQATT and CDR2 as SNEGSKA (reference sequence). The CDR3 has 14 amino acids. Trimming took 6 bases from V and 0 from J, leaving 13 bases between them. The DNA for the CDR3 is TGCAGTGCCCGGCAGGGCGCTAGCACAGATACGCAGTATCTT. Protein product: CSARQGASTDTQYL.

The genes are TRBV10-3 and TRBJ2-1; 8 nucleotides agree with TRBD2. This CDR3 contains 16 residues. Germline V gene data show CDR1 as ENHRY and CDR2 as SYGVKD. Trimming at V came to 6 bases and at J to 9 bases, leaving 16 bases not matched to a gene. CDR3 sequence (DNA): TGTGCCATCAGAGCCGAAGCGGGAGTGGGTCGGGGTGAGCAGTTCTTC. Protein: CAIRAEAGVGRGEQFF.

This clonotype has a count of ten or more. This chain links TRBV29-1 with TRBJ2-3, with D possibly matching TRBD1 (5 bases). V lost 7 bases and J lost 0, with 26 bases in between. In germline, CDR1 is SQVTM, CDR2 ANQGSEA. This CDR3 has 18 amino acids. The chain's CDR3 is CSASSGRHLSGSTDTQYF. CDR3 nucleotide sequence: TGCAGCGCCTCTTCCGGGCGACACCTTTCAGGGAGCACAGATACGCAGTATTTT.